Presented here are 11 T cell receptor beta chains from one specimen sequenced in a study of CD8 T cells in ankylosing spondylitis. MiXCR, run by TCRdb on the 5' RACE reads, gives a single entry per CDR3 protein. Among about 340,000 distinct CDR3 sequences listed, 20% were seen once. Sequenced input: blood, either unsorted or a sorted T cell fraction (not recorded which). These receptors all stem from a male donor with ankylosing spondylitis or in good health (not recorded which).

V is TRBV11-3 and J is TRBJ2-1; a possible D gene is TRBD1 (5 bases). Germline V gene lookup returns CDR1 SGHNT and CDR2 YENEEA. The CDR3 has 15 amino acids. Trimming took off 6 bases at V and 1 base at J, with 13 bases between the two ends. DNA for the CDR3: TGTGCCAGCAGGGTAGGTGGGGCGTCCTACAATGAGCAGTTCTTC. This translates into CASRVGGASYNEQFF.

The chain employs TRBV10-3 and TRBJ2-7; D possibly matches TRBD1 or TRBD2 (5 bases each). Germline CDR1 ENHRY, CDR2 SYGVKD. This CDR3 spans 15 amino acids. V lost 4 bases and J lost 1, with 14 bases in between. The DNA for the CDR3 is TGTGCCATCAGTGGGTCTACAGGCGGGTCCTACGAGCAGTACTTC. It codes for CAISGSTGGSYEQYF.

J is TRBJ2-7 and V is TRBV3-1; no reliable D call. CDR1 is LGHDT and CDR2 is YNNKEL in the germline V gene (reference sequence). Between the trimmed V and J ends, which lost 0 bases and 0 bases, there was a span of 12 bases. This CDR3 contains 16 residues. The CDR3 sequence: CASSQEVMGISYEQYF. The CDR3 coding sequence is TGTGCCAGCAGCCAAGAGGTAATGGGGATCTCCTACGAGCAGTACTTC.

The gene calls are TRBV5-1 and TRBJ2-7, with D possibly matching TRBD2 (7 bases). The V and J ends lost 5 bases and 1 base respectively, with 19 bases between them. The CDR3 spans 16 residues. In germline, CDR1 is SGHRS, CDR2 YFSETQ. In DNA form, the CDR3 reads TGCGCCAGCAGTTCGGTTGGGGGGGGCCCTTCCTACGAGCAGTACTTC. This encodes CASSSVGGGPSYEQYF.

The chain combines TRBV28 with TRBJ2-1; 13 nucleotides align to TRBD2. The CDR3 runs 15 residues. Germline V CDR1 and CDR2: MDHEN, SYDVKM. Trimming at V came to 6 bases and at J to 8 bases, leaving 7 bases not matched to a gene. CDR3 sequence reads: CASSYTSGGADEQFF. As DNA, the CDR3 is TGTGCCAGCAGCTATACTAGCGGGGGGGCCGATGAGCAGTTCTTC.

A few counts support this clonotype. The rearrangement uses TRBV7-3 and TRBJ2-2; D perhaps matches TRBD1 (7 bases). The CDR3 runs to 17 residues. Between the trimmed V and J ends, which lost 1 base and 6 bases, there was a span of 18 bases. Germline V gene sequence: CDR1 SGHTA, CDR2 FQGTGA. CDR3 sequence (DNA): TGTGCCAGCAGCTTAATAGGAGGGGGCGCGAGTCCCGGGGAGCTGTTTTTT. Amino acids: CASSLIGGGASPGELFF.

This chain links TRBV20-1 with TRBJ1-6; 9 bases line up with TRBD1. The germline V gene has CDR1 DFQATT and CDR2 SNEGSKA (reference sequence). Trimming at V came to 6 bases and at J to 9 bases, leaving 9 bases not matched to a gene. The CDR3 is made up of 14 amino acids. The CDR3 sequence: CSATTGGLSSPLHF. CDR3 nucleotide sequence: TGCAGTGCCACGACAGGGGGTTTGTCTTCACCCCTCCACTTT.

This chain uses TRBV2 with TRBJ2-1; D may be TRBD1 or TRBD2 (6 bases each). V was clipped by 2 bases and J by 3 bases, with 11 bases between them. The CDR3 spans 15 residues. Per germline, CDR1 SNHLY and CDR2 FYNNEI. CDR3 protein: CASSEPGGLYNEQFF. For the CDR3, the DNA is TGTGCCAGCAGTGAACCCGGGGGCCTCTACAATGAGCAGTTCTTC. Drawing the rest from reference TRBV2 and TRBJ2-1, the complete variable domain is EPEVTQTPSHQVTQMGQEVILRCVPISNHLYFYWYRQILGQKVEFLVSFYNNEISEKSEIFDDQFSVERPDGSNFTLKIRSTKLEDSAMYFCASSEPGGLYNEQFFGPGTRLTVL.

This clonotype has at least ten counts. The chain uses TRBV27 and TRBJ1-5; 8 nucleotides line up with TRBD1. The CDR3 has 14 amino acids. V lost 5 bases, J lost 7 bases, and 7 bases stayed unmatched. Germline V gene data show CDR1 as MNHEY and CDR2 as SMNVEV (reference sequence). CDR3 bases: TGTGCCAGCAGTCCAGGACAGGGAGGCCAGCCCCAGCATTTT. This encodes CASSPGQGGQPQHF.

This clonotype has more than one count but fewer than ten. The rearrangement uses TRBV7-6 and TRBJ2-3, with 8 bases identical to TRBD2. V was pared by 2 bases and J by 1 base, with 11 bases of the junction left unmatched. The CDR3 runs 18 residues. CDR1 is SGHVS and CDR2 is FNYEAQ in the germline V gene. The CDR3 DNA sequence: TGTGCCAGCAGCTTATCTAGCGCGGGGGGATCCGGCACAGATACGCAGTATTTT. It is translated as CASSLSSAGGSGTDTQYF.

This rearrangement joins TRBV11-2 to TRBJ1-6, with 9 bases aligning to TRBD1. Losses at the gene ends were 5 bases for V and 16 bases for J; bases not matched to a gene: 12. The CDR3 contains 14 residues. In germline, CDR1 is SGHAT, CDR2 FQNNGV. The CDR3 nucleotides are TGTGCCAGCAGCCGGGGGGGGACAGGGCAAAAGCTCCACTTT. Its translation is CASSRGGTGQKLHF.